This is a list of T cell receptor beta chains from one sample in a study of lymphopenia after photon versus proton radiotherapy. TCRdb's copy holds only in-frame clones and misses some; the assay was immunoSEQ multiplex PCR. The table includes around 150,000 clones, 80% to 90% detected once. The sample consisted of peripheral blood, taken from a patient treated with photon-based radiotherapy. The receptor source for this set is a man aged 45-65 years with gastric cancer. Each CDR3 is given with its conserved first and last residue. The D gene is left open where the match is weak. Expanded clones are given a class, and other clones once, few, many or no size at all.

clone_size	cdr3_length	j_call	d_call	v_call	cdr3_aa	cdr3_nt
NA	15	TRBJ2-7	NA	TRBV2	CASSDVTGLYYEQYF	TGTGCCAGCAGTGATGTGACAGGACTTTATTACGAGCAGTACTTC
once	13	TRBJ2-3	NA	TRBV6-5	CASSLTSPATQYF	TGTGCCAGCAGCCTGACTAGTCCAGCTACGCAGTATTTT
NA	16	TRBJ2-2	NA	TRBV19	CASSIVRTTNTGELFF	TGTGCCAGTAGTATCGTGCGGACTACCAACACCGGGGAGCTGTTTTTT
NA	14	TRBJ2-7	NA	TRBV15	CATSSRDRTYEQYF	TGTGCCACCAGCAGCCGGGACCGAACCTACGAGCAGTACTTC
once	16	TRBJ2-5	NA	TRBV19	CASSKTPWAAQETQYF	TGTGCCAGTAGTAAGACCCCTTGGGCGGCTCAAGAGACCCAGTACTTC
NA	13	TRBJ2-5	NA	TRBV4-1	CASSQDSGRTQYF	TGCGCCAGCAGCCAAGACAGCGGTCGGACCCAGTACTTC
NA	13	TRBJ2-1	TRBD1	TRBV28	CASSLYRGYEQFF	TGTGCCAGCAGTTTATACAGGGGCTATGAGCAGTTCTTC
NA	15	TRBJ2-7	NA	TRBV28	CASSKGGARSYEQYF	TGTGCCAGCAGCAAAGGGGGGGCCCGTAGCTACGAGCAGTACTTC
once	15	TRBJ2-7	NA	TRBV9	CASSVGQIENSEQYF	TGTGCCAGCAGCGTAGGACAGATAGAGAATTCGGAGCAGTACTTC
NA	15	TRBJ2-1	TRBD2	TRBV4-1	CASSPIGRGYNEQFF	TGCGCCAGCAGCCCGATCGGGAGGGGGTACAATGAGCAGTTCTTC
NA	16	TRBJ2-1	TRBD2	TRBV11-2	CASSSVAGGPTNEQFF	TGTGCCAGCAGCTCCGTAGCGGGAGGACCCACCAATGAGCAGTTCTTC
NA	15	TRBJ2-5	TRBD1	TRBV19	CASSIRDRFQETQYF	TGTGCCAGTAGTATTAGGGACAGGTTCCAAGAGACCCAGTACTTC
NA	15	TRBJ2-7	TRBD2	TRBV10-3	CAISETSGSQYEQYF	TGTGCCATCAGTGAGACTAGCGGGAGTCAGTACGAGCAGTACTTC
NA	13	TRBJ2-7	NA	TRBV27	CASTNGHLGEQYF	TGTGCCAGCACCAATGGACATCTTGGCGAGCAGTACTTC
NA	12	TRBJ1-5	NA	TRBV2	CASSLTAQPQHF	TGTGCCAGCAGTCTAACAGCGCAGCCCCAGCATTTT
NA	13	TRBJ1-1	NA	TRBV28	CASSLDRRTEAFF	TGTGCCAGCAGTTTGGACAGACGGACTGAAGCTTTCTTT
NA	14	TRBJ2-7	TRBD1	TRBV2	CASSENRGNYEQYF	TGTGCCAGCAGTGAGAACAGGGGGAACTACGAGCAGTACTTC
NA	15	TRBJ2-7	TRBD2	TRBV18	CASSTRTSGSYEQYF	TGTGCCAGCTCAACCAGGACTAGCGGGAGCTACGAGCAGTACTTC
NA	14	TRBJ2-5	NA	TRBV29-1	CSVDPGGGRETQYF	TGCAGCGTTGACCCAGGTGGGGGCAGGGAGACCCAGTACTTC
NA	14	TRBJ1-2	TRBD1	TRBV6-4	CASRGQVLSYGYTF	TGTGCCAGCAGAGGACAGGTGTTGTCTTACGGCTACACCTTC
NA	15	TRBJ2-7	TRBD1	TRBV7-2	CASSVDRGDMYEQYF	TGTGCCAGCAGCGTCGACAGGGGTGATATGTACGAGCAGTACTTC
NA	14	TRBJ2-2	NA	TRBV7-9	CASSLGLETGELFF	TGTGCCAGCAGCTTAGGCCTGGAAACCGGGGAGCTGTTTTTT
once	15	TRBJ2-2	TRBD1	TRBV6-1	CASLRDSPRTGELFF	TGTGCCAGCTTAAGGGACAGCCCAAGGACCGGGGAGCTGTTTTTT
NA	11	TRBJ1-1	NA	TRBV30	CASQPNTEAFF	TGTGCCTCCCAACCGAACACTGAAGCTTTCTTT
NA	14	TRBJ1-2	NA	TRBV7-8	CASSPPWGRDGYTF	TGTGCCAGCAGCCCCCCGTGGGGCCGAGATGGCTACACCTTC